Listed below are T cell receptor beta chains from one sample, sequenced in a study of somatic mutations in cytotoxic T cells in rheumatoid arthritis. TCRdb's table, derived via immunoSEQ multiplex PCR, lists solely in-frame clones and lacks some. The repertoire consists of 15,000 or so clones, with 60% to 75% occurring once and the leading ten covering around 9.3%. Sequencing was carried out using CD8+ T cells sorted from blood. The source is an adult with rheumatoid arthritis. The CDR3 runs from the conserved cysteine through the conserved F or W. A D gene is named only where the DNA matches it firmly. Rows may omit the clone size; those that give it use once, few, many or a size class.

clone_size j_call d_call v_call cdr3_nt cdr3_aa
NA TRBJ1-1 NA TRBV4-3 TGCGCCAGCAGCCAATTTCCCTCGGGCACTGAAGCTTTCTTT CASSQFPSGTEAFF
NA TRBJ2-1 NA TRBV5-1 TGCGCCAGCTCCAGGGACTCCTACAATGAGCAGTTCTTC CASSRDSYNEQFF
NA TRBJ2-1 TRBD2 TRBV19 TGTGCCAGTAGCCTACTCGGGGGGAATGAGCAGTTCTTC CASSLLGGNEQFF
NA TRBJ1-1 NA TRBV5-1 TGCGCCAGCAGCTTGGCGACAGACTACACTGAAGCTTTCTTT CASSLATDYTEAFF
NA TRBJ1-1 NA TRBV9 TGTGCCAGCAGCGCTACGGGGGCTGAAGCTTTCTTT CASSATGAEAFF
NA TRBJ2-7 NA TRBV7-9 TGTGCCAGCAGCTTAGGTTCGGCAGCGAGGGCCGAGCAGTACTTC CASSLGSAARAEQYF
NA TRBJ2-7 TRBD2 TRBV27 TGTGCCAGCAGTCCTCAGACGGGAGGCGAGCAGTACTTC CASSPQTGGEQYF
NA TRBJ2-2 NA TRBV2 TGTGCCAGCAGGGGTAACACCGGGGAGCTGTTTTTT CASRGNTGELFF
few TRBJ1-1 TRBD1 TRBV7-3 TGTGCCAGCAGTCGAGGGGGCTCGAACACTGAAGCTTTCTTT CASSRGGSNTEAFF
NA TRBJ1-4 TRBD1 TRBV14 TGTGCCAGCAGCCTCTCCGGGACAGGGTCTGGATGGGGTGAAAAACTGTTTTTT CASSLSGTGSGWGEKLFF
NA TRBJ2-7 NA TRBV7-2 TGTGCCAGCAGCTTAGGGGGGACCGAGCAGTACTTC CASSLGGTEQYF
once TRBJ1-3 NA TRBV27 TGTGCCAGCACCCTCGAGGGGGACCCCTCTGGAAACACCATATATTTT CASTLEGDPSGNTIYF
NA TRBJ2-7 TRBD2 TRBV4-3 TGCGCCAGCAGCCCCTCGAGGGATAGCGGGGGATCCTACGAGCAGTACTTC CASSPSRDSGGSYEQYF
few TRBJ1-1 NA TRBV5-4 TGTGCCAGCAGCTTGGGGGGGGAGGAGTTGGTCACTGAAGCTTTCTTT CASSLGGEELVTEAFF
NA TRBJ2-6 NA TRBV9 TGTGCCAGCAGCGGAAAATCTGGGGCCAACGTCCTGACTTTC CASSGKSGANVLTF
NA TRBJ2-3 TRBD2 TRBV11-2 TGTGCCAGCAGCTCAAGGACTAGCGGGATCCCTTTGGGCACAGATACGCAGTATTTT CASSSRTSGIPLGTDTQYF
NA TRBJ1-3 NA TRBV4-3 TGCGCCAGCAGCCAAGACGGGCTCTCTGGAAACACCATATATTTT CASSQDGLSGNTIYF
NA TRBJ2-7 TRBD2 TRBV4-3 TGCGCCAGCAGCCAAGATCGGTCTAGCGGGGGGGCATTGTACGAGCAGTACTTC CASSQDRSSGGALYEQYF
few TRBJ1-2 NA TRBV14 TGTGCCAGCAGCCAAGCGGGGTCGGGCTATGGCTACACCTTC CASSQAGSGYGYTF
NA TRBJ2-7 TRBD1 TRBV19 TGTGCCAGTAGTGTCGGACAGGTCCCCCCCTACGAGCAGTACTTC CASSVGQVPPYEQYF
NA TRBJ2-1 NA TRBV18 TGTGCCAGCTCACTCCCACCATACAATGAGCAGTTCTTC CASSLPPYNEQFF
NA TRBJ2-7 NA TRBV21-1 TGTGCCAGCAGCAAAGTAAAGGGTTGGGAGTTCGAGCAGTACTTC CASSKVKGWEFEQYF
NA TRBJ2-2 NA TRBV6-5 TGTGCCAGCAGGTACAACGGCGGGGAGCTGTTTTTT CASRYNGGELFF
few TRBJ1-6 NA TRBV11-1 TGTGCCAGCAGCTTATCTCGGAATTCACCCCTCCACTTT CASSLSRNSPLHF
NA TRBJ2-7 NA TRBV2 TGTGCCAGCAGTGAAGAGACTACCTCCTACGAGCAGTACTTC CASSEETTSYEQYF
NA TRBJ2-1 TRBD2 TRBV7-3 TGTGCCAGCAGCTGGGGTGTTAGCGGGGGTTACAATGAGCAGTTCTTC CASSWGVSGGYNEQFF
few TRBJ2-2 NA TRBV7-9 TGTGCCTCACGTTGGGGGGCCGGGGAGCTGTTTTTT CASRWGAGELFF
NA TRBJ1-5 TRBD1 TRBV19 TGTGCCAGCCGGGACAGGCGACACGATAGCAATCAGCCCCAGCATTTT CASRDRRHDSNQPQHF
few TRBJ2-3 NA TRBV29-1 TGCAGCGTTGAACTCGGGTTTTCCACAGATACGCAGTATTTT CSVELGFSTDTQYF
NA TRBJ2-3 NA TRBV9 TGTGCCAGCAGCGGGGGGGCCGCTGGCACAGATACGCAGTATTTT CASSGGAAGTDTQYF
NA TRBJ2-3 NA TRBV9 TGTGCCAGCAGCGGGGGGTCCACAGATACGCAGTATTTT CASSGGSTDTQYF
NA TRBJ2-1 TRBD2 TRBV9 TGTGCCAGCAGCGTCGGGACTAGCGGGGGGGTCAATGAGCAGTTCTTC CASSVGTSGGVNEQFF
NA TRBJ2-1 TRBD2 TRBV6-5 TGTGCCAGCAGCCCTAGCGGGGGGGCCGGCAATGAGCAGTTCTTC CASSPSGGAGNEQFF
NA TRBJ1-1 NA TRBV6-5 TGTGCCAGCACCCTACGGGGGGACGACACTGAAGCTTTCTTT CASTLRGDDTEAFF
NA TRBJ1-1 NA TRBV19 TGTGCCAGTAGTTTCCGGACTGCTAACACTGAAGCTTTCTTT CASSFRTANTEAFF
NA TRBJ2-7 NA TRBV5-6 TGTGCCAGCAGCTTGTTTAAACTGGGCTACGAGCAGTACTTC CASSLFKLGYEQYF
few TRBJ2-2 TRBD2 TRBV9 TGTGCCAGCAGCGTAGCTAACGGGGGGGACGACGGGGAGCTGTTTTTT CASSVANGGDDGELFF
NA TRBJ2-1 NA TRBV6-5 TGTGCCAGCAGGCTACAGGTCTTCTCCTACAATGAGCAGTTCTTC CASRLQVFSYNEQFF
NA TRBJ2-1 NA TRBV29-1 TGCAGCGTTGAAGATCAGGGGACTACCTTCTACAATGAGCAGTTCTTC CSVEDQGTTFYNEQFF
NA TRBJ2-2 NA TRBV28 TGTGCCAGCAGCGCAGGGACTGGAGAGACGGGGGAGCTGTTTTTT CASSAGTGETGELFF
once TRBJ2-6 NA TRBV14 TGTGCCAGCAGCCACAGCTCTGGGGCCAACGTCCTGACTTTC CASSHSSGANVLTF
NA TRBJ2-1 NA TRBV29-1 TGCAGCGTTATTATCGGGGGCTGGGATGAGCAGTTCTTC CSVIIGGWDEQFF